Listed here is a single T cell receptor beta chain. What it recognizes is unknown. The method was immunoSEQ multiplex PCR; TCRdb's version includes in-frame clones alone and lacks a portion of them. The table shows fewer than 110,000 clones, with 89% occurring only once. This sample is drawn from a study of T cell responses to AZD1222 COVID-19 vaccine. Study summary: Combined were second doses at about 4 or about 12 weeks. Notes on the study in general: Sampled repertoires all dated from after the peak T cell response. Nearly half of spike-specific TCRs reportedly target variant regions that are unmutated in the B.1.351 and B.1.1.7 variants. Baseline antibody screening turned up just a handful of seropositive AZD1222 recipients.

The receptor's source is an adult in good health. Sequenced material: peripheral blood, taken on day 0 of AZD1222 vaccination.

The CDR3 DNA sequence: TGTGCCAGCAGTTACTCGCCAGCTAACTATGGCTACACCTTC. It codes for CASSYSPANYGYTF. This chain connects TRBV6-5 to TRBJ1-2; unclear D gene. Trimming stripped 0 bases from V and 0 bases from J, with 5 bases between. The CDR3 runs 14 residues. Germline V gene lookup returns CDR1 MNHEY and CDR2 SVGAGI.